This entry describes one TCR beta chain. The PCR made use of 60 Vbeta and 13 Jbeta primers. This table comes from immunoSEQ multiplex PCR, and its TCRdb copy is limited to in-frame clones, with some not included. The repertoire has fewer than 250,000 clones, 65% to 85% of them found once; the top ten carry about 0.77%. This entry comes from a study of cytomegalovirus exposure and HLA in healthy donors. The V and J ends lost 4 bases and 9 bases, in that order; junction bases with no gene match: 6. The germline V gene encodes CDR1 SGHVS and CDR2 FNYEAQ. CDR3 length equals 16 residues. Sample: PBMCs. The V and J genes are TRBV7-6 and TRBJ2-1, with 16 positions matching TRBD2. This TCR was sampled from a boy between 2 and 15 years old in good health and CMV-seronegative. CDR3 nucleotides: TGTGCCAGCAGCTCGGGACTAGCGGGAGGGCCGACTGAGCAGTTCTTC. It encodes CASSSGLAGGPTEQFF. Variable domain in full (rest from reference TRBV7-6 and TRBJ2-1): GAGVSQSPRYKVTKRGQDVALRCDPISGHVSLYWYRQALGQGPEFLTYFNYEAQQDKSGLPNDRFSAERPEGSISTLTIQRTEQRDSAMYRCASSSGLAGGPTEQFFGPGTRLTVL.